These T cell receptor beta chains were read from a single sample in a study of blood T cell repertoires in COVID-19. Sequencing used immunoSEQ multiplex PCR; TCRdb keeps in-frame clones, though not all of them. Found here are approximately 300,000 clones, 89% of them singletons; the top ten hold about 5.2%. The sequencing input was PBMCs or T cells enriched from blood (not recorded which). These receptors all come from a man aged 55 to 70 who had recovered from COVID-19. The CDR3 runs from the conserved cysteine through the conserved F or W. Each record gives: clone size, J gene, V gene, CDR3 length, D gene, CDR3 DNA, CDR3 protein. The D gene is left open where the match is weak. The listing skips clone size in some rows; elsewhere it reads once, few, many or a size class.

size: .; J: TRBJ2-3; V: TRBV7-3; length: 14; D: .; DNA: TGTGCCAGCAGCTTAATGCGGGCCACAGATACGCAGTATTTT; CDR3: CASSLMRATDTQYF
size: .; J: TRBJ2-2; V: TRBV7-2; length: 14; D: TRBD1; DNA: TGTGCCAGCTCGGGACAGGGATACACCGGGGAGCTGTTTTTT; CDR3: CASSGQGYTGELFF
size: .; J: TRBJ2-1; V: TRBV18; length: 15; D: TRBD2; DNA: TGTGCCAGCGTGGGATTAGCGGGAGGGTACAATGAGCAGTTCTTC; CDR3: CASVGLAGGYNEQFF
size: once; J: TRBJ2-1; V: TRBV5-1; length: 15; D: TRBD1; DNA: TGCGCCAGCAGCTCCCCGGACAGGGGCTACAATGAGCAGTTCTTC; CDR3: CASSSPDRGYNEQFF
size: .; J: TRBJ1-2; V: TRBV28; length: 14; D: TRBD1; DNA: TGTGCCAGCAGCACGGGACAGGCCCCCTATGGCTACACCTTC; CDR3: CASSTGQAPYGYTF
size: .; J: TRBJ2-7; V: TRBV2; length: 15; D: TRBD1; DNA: TGTGCCAGCAGCCCAGGACAGGGGACTTACTACGAGCAGTACTTC; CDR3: CASSPGQGTYYEQYF
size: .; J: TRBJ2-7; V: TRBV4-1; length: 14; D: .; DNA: TGCGCCAGCAGCCAGACAGGGAGGACCTACGAGCAGTACTTC; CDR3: CASSQTGRTYEQYF
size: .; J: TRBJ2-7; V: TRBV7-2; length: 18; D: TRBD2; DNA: TGTGCCAGCAGCCCGTCCTCTGTTGCCCTAGCGGGCCGATACGAGCAGTACTTC; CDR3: CASSPSSVALAGRYEQYF
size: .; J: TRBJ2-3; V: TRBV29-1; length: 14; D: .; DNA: TGCAGCGTTGAAGAGGCCGCTAGCACAGATACGCAGTATTTT; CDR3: CSVEEAASTDTQYF
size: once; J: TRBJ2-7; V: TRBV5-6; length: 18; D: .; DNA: TGTGCCAGCAGCTTTGCCCCTAGTACGCTTACCTACTCCTACGAGCAGTACTTC; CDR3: CASSFAPSTLTYSYEQYF
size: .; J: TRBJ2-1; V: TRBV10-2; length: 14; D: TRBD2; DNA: TGCGCCAGCTTGCTAGCGGGAGGGTGGAATGAGCAGTTCTTC; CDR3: CASLLAGGWNEQFF
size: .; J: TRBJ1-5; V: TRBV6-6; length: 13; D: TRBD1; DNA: TGTGCCAGCACGAAGACAGGGTTTCAGCCCCAGCATTTT; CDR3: CASTKTGFQPQHF
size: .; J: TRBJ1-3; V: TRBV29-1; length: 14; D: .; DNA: TGCAGCGTTGTGGGGGCAGGGGCAGGAAACACCATATATTTT; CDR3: CSVVGAGAGNTIYF
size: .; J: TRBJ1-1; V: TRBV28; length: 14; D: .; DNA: TGTGCCAGCAGTTCAGGACAGATTTACACTGAAGCTTTCTTT; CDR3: CASSSGQIYTEAFF
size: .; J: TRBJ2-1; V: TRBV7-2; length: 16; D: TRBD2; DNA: TGTGCCAGCAGCTTAGGGCTAGCGGGAGAAGAGATTAGGCAGTTCTTC; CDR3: CASSLGLAGEEIRQFF
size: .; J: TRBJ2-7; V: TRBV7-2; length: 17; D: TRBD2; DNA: TGTGCCAGCAGCTTAGGGCCCGGGGCGGGAGGGCCGAGAGAGCAGTACTTC; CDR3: CASSLGPGAGGPREQYF
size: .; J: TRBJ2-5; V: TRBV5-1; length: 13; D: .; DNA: TGCGCCAGCTGGCCGGGATCGGGAGAGACCCAGTACTTC; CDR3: CASWPGSGETQYF
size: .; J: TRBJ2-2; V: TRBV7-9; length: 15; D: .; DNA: TGTGCCAGCAGCTTAATGGGAGGTGGCACCGGGGAGCTGTTTTTT; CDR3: CASSLMGGGTGELFF
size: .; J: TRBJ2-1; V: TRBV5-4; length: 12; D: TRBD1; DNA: TGTGCCAGCAGCCTAACCGGGACAGGGCTGTTCTTC; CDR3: CASSLTGTGLFF
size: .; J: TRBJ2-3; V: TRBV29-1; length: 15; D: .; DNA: TGCAGCGTTGTTGAATGGGGCGGGACCACAGATACGCAGTATTTT; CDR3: CSVVEWGGTTDTQYF
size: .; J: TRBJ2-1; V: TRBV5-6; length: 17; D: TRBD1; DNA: TGTGCCAGCAGCCCGGATTACCGACAGGGAGCCTACAATGAGCAGTTCTTC; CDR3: CASSPDYRQGAYNEQFF
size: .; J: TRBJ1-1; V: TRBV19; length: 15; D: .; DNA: TGTGCCAGTAGTTCAACCCGACAGGCCGGCACTGAAGCTTTCTTT; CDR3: CASSSTRQAGTEAFF
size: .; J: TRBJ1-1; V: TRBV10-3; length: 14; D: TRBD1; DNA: TGTGCCATCAGTCGACAGGGGTTGAACACTGAAGCTTTCTTT; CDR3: CAISRQGLNTEAFF
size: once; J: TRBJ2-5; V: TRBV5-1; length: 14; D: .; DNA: TGCGCCAGCAGCACCACCCCAAACCAGGGGACCCAGTACTTC; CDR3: CASSTTPNQGTQYF
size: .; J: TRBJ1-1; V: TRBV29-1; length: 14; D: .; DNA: TGCAGCGTTGTATTGGGCCCCATGAACACTGAAGCTTTCTTT; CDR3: CSVVLGPMNTEAFF
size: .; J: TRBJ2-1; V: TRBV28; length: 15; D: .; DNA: TGTGCCAGCAGGAAACAGGTGGCCACTTACAATGAGCAGTTCTTC; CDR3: CASRKQVATYNEQFF
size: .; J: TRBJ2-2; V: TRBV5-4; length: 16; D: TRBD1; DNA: TGTGCCAGCAGCTTGCACGGGACAGGGCCCACCGGGGAGCTGTTTTTT; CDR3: CASSLHGTGPTGELFF
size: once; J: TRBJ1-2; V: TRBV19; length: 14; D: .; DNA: TGTGCCAGTAGGACTGCCGGACTCGACTATGGCTACACCTTC; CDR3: CASRTAGLDYGYTF
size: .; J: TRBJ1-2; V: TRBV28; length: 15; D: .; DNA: TGTGCCAGCAGTTCAGGGTTCAACAGTCCCTATGGCTACACCTTC; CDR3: CASSSGFNSPYGYTF
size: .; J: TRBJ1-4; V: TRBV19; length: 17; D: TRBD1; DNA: TGTGCCAGTAGTGGAGGACAGGCGCTAAGACGGGATGAAAAACTGTTTTTT; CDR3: CASSGGQALRRDEKLFF
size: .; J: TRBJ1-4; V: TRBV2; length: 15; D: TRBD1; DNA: TGTGCCAGCGGAGGGACAGGCCTCGCGGGAGAAAAACTGTTTTTT; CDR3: CASGGTGLAGEKLFF
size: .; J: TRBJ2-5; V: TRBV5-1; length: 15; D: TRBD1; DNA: TGCGCCAGCAGCGGGACAGGGGGCCGGGAGGAGACCCAGTACTTC; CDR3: CASSGTGGREETQYF
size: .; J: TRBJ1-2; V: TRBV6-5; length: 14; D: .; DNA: TGTGCCAGCAGTTACCGGGGGGCAGACTATGGCTACACCTTC; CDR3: CASSYRGADYGYTF
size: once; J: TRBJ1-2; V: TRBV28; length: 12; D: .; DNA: TGTGCCAGCAGTCTCTCGCGGGGAGGCTACACCTTC; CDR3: CASSLSRGGYTF
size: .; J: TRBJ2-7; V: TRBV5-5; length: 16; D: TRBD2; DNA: TGTGCCAGCAGCTTGGATGGCGGGAGGACAACCTACGAGCAGTACTTC; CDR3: CASSLDGGRTTYEQYF
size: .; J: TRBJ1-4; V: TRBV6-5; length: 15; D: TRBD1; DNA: TGTGCCAGCAGTTACAGGGGGCTGGCTAATGAAAAACTGTTTTTT; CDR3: CASSYRGLANEKLFF
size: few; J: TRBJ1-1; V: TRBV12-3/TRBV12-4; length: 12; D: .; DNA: TGTGCCAGCTCAGAGAGGCAGACTGAAGCTTTCTTT; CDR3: CASSERQTEAFF
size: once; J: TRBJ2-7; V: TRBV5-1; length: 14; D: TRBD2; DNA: TGCGCCAGCAGCCTGACTAGCGGGTTCTACGAGCAGTACTTC; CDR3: CASSLTSGFYEQYF
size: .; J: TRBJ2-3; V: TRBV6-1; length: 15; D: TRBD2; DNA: TGTGCCAGCAGTGAAGCACTAGCGGGAGCAGATACGCAGTATTTT; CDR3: CASSEALAGADTQYF
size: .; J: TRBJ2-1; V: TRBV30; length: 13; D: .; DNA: TGTGCCTGGAGACTCAACGATCACAATGAGCAGTTCTTC; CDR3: CAWRLNDHNEQFF